The 3 T cell receptor beta chains below were found in one sample sequenced in a study of shared clonotypes between healthy human individuals. Generated by immunoSEQ multiplex PCR, the TCRdb table keeps only in-frame clones and is missing some. The table lists some 2,500,000 clones, around 90% of them singletons, with 0.3% to 0.45% in the top ten. The sample comprised naive CD4+ T cells from PBMCs. Stated subset: CD45RA+ positively selected. Receptor source: a man aged 18 to 29 in good health. Some clones in this sample may be carry-over from other donors' samples.

The rearrangement joins TRBV15 to TRBJ2-7; 10 nucleotides line up with TRBD1. The length of the CDR3 is 16 residues. Per the germline V gene, CDR1 is LNHNV and CDR2 is YYDKDF (reference sequence). V shed 0 bases and J 4 bases; nucleotides not matched to a gene: 6. CDR3 residues: CATSRDLGTGVYEQYF. CDR3 in DNA: TGTGCCACCAGCAGAGATCTAGGGACAGGGGTTTACGAGCAGTACTTC.

This chain links TRBV5-1 with TRBJ2-1; TRBD2 agrees at 10 bases. Germline loops: CDR1 SGHRS, CDR2 YFSETQ. With 5 bases clipped from V and 7 bases from J, the junction kept 12 bases outside the gene matches. The CDR3 runs to 16 residues. The CDR3 DNA reads TGCGCCAGCAGGATGAGTCTAGCGGGAGAGGGGAATGAGCAGTTCTTC. This translates into CASRMSLAGEGNEQFF.

This sequence joins TRBV25-1 and TRBJ2-1; D ambiguous. From germline, CDR1 is MGHDK and CDR2 SYGVNS. V was trimmed by 8 bases and J by 9 bases, leaving 11 bases between them. This CDR3 comprises 11 residues. The chain's CDR3 is CASATWVEQFF. CDR3 nucleotide sequence: TGTGCCAGCGCGACTTGGGTTGAGCAGTTCTTC.